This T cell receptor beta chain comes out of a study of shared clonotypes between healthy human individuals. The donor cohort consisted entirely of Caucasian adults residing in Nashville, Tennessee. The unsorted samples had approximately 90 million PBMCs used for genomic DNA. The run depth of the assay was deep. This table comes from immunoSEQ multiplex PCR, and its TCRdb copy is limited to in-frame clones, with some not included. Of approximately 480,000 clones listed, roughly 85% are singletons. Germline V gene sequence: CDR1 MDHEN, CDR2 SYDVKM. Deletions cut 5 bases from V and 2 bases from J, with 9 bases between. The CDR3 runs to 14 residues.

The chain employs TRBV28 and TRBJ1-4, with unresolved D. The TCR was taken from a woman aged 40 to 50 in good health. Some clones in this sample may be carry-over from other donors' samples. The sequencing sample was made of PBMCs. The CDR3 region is CASSQSVTNEKLFF. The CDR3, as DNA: TGTGCCAGCAGTCAGTCAGTCACTAATGAAAAACTGTTTTTT.